The sequence of this T cell receptor beta chain was determined in a study of Graves' ophthalmopathy and Graves' hyperthyroidism. Amplifying from RNA transcripts, the study obtained TCR beta CDR3 regions. Following a first-round RT-PCR that used HTBI primers, a second-round multiplex PCR was carried out. TCRdb called the multiplex PCR reads again in MiXCR, with one record for every CDR3 protein. The sample contains about 740,000 distinct CDR3 sequences, about 44% of which appear only once. This clonotype has a handful of counts. Its matching antigen is unknown. Study observations and caveats: Prediction of ophthalmopathy progression reached approximately 64% sensitivity and around 72% specificity.

CDR1 is SEHNR, CDR2 FQNEAQ, per germline (reference sequence). The CDR3 is 15 amino acids. Deletions cut 1 base from V and 5 bases from J, with 14 bases between. The clonotype comes from an adult man with Graves' ophthalmopathy. Sample: peripheral blood. This chain connects TRBV7-9 to TRBJ2-5; D call uncertain. Here the CDR3 reads CASSLESSGGETQYF. CDR3 DNA sequence: TGTGCCAGCAGCTTAGAGTCTTCGGGTGGGGAGACCCAGTACTTC.